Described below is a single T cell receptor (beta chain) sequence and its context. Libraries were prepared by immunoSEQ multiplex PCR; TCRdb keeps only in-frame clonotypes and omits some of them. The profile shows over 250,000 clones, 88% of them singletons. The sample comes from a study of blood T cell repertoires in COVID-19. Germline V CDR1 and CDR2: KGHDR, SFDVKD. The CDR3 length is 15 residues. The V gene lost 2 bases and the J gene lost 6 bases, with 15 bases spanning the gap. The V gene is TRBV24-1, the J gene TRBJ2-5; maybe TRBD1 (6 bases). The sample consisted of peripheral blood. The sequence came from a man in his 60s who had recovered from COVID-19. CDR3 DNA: TGTGCCACCAGTGATTGGGGGCAGGGGCGTCAGACCCAGTACTTC. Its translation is CATSDWGQGRQTQYF.